These 14 T cell receptor beta chains originate from one sample sequenced in a study of blood T cells in healthy people across ages. A second PCR, run for about 6 to 11 cycles, used a sample-barcoded 5' primer plus a J-beta primer mix. TCRdb reanalysed the 5' RACE reads using MiXCR and keeps one entry per CDR3 protein. The table records about 1,500,000 distinct CDR3 sequences, roughly 45% of them present only once. Sequences were obtained from blood. Receptors were obtained from a woman between 18 and 29 years old in good health.

This clonotype was recorded a few times. The chain couples TRBV29-1 to TRBJ2-7, with TRBD2 identical over 9 bases. The V gene's germline CDR1 is SQVTM and CDR2 ANQGSEA. The CDR3 runs to 12 residues. The junction had 4 bases not matched to a gene; V was cut back by 5 bases and J by 5 bases. CDR3 bases: TGCAGCGTTATTAGCGGGAGTAACGAGCAGTACTTC. Protein product: CSVISGSNEQYF.

V usage is TRBV29-1 and J usage is TRBJ2-1; tentatively, D is TRBD1 or TRBD2 (5 bases each). The CDR3 is 13 residues long. V lost 7 bases and J 9 bases, leaving 19 bases between the germline ends. Germline V gene lookup returns CDR1 SQVTM and CDR2 ANQGSEA. The CDR3 DNA reads as TGCAGCGCCAGGGACGACTCCCACATTGAGCAGTTCTTC. Encoded protein: CSARDDSHIEQFF.

The chain has TRBV7-2 and TRBJ2-1, with D unclear. The CDR3 has 15 residues. Trimming took off 5 bases at V and 0 bases at J, with 11 bases between the two ends. Germline-derived CDR1 and CDR2 are SGHTA and FQGNSA. The CDR3, as DNA: TGTGCCAGCAGCACACGCCAGAGCTCCTACAATGAGCAGTTCTTC. This sequence encodes CASSTRQSSYNEQFF.

This clonotype occurred many times. The chain uses TRBV7-9 and TRBJ2-7, with a weak D call TRBD2 (6 bases). The CDR3 consists of 14 residues. V gave up 4 bases and J gave up 1 base, with 11 bases separating them. Germline values: CDR1 SEHNR, CDR2 FQNEAQ (reference sequence). In nucleotides, the CDR3 is TGTGCCAGCAGCTCCGGGACTTTGTCCTACGAGCAGTACTTC. It yields the protein CASSSGTLSYEQYF.

This clonotype was recorded a few times. CDR3 region: CSASRTSGGSTDTQYF. The DNA for the CDR3 is TGCAGTGCTTCGAGGACTAGCGGGGGAAGCACAGATACGCAGTATTTT. The chain is built from TRBV20-1 and TRBJ2-3; 13 bases line up with TRBD2. Germline V gene data show CDR1 as DFQATT and CDR2 as SNEGSKA (reference sequence). Trimming at V came to 5 bases and at J to 0 bases, leaving 5 bases not matched to a gene. The CDR3 totals 16 residues.

V gene TRBV29-1 combines with J gene TRBJ1-2; TRBD1 is a possible D gene (6 bases). The CDR3 sequence is 12 residues long. Looked up from germline, CDR1 is SQVTM and CDR2 is ANQGSEA. V shed 7 bases and J shed 4 bases, with 13 bases lying between them. CDR3 sequence (DNA): TGCAGCGCCGGGGGCGACGGCTATGGCTACACCTTC. It specifies CSAGGDGYGYTF.

The rearrangement joins TRBV6-2 or TRBV6-3 to TRBJ1-5; D unclear. The CDR3 is 13 residues long. Trimming took off 7 bases at V and 3 bases at J, with 10 bases between the two ends. CDR1 and CDR2 from the germline V gene are MNHEY and SVGEGT. The CDR3 region has the DNA TGTGCCAGCATGACAAGGTACAATCAGCCCCAGCATTTT. This translates into CASMTRYNQPQHF.

This chain joins TRBV14 and TRBJ2-6; weak D call: TRBD1 (5 bases). Trimming shortened V by 1 base and J by 4 bases, and 5 bases separated the two germline ends. Germline V gene data show CDR1 as SGHDN and CDR2 as FVKESK. CDR3 length: 14 amino acids. CDR3 coding DNA: TGTGCCAGCAGCCAAGCAGGGGGGGCCAACGTCCTGACTTTC. This codes for CASSQAGGANVLTF. Supplemented by reference TRBV14 and TRBJ2-6, the full variable domain reads EAGVTQFPSHSVIEKGQTVTLRCDPISGHDNLYWYRRVMGKEIKFLLHFVKESKQDESGMPNNRFLAERTGGTYSTLKVQPAELEDSGVYFCASSQAGGANVLTFGAGSRLTVL.

This chain joins TRBV20-1 and TRBJ2-7, with D possibly TRBD2 on 6 matching bases. Trimming took 0 bases from V and 0 from J, leaving 15 bases between them. The CDR3 covers 16 residues. Germline-derived CDR1 and CDR2 are DFQATT and SNEGSKA (reference sequence). CDR3 nucleotides: TGCAGTGCTAGAGATCCCCTAGCGAGTAGCTCCTACGAGCAGTACTTC. It translates to CSARDPLASSSYEQYF.

The chain uses TRBV27 and TRBJ2-7; D perhaps matches TRBD1 (6 bases). Germline V lookup: CDR1 MNHEY, CDR2 SMNVEV (reference sequence). This CDR3 has 17 amino acids. The V end lost 5 bases, the J end lost 0 bases, and 20 bases lay between the germline ends. CDR3 DNA sequence: TGTGCCAGCAGTCCTCTCCCAGGGGCCGGCGCCTCCTACGAGCAGTACTTC. This sequence encodes CASSPLPGAGASYEQYF.

The V and J genes are TRBV20-1 and TRBJ1-5; 8 bases are shared with TRBD1. V shed 5 bases and J 4 bases; nucleotides not matched to a gene: 7. The length of the CDR3 is 14 residues. From germline, CDR1 is DFQATT and CDR2 SNEGSKA (reference sequence). The CDR3, as DNA: TGCAGTGCTGAAATAGGGACAGGAAATCAGCCCCAGCATTTT. It encodes CSAEIGTGNQPQHF.

This clonotype was counted only a few times. The V and J genes are TRBV20-1 and TRBJ1-2; no clear D. The V gene's germline CDR1 is DFQATT and CDR2 SNEGSKA (reference sequence). The CDR3 contains 13 residues. V gave up 3 bases and J gave up 5 bases, with 13 bases separating them. The CDR3 loop is CSARGTSGYGYTF. For the CDR3, the DNA is TGCAGTGCTAGGGGAACCTCTGGGTATGGCTACACCTTC.

This clonotype appeared a single time. The chain recombines TRBV20-1 with TRBJ2-1; D is perhaps TRBD2 (6 bases). The germline V gene encodes CDR1 DFQATT and CDR2 SNEGSKA (reference sequence). CDR3 length equals 14 residues. The V end was cut by 5 bases, the J end by 4 bases, with 15 bases between. The CDR3 loop reads CSAVRGTSYNEQFF. The CDR3, as DNA: TGCAGTGCTGTCCGGGGGACGTCGTACAATGAGCAGTTCTTC.

This chain joins TRBV6-4 and TRBJ2-3, with D possibly being TRBD2 (6 bases). V lost 6 bases and J lost 6, with 19 bases in between. CDR1 is MRHNA, CDR2 SNTAGT, per germline. This CDR3 spans 15 amino acids. The CDR3 region has the DNA TGTGCCAGCAGCGAAATGCCCGGGAGACCGGATACGCAGTATTTT. It translates to CASSEMPGRPDTQYF.